One and the same sample provided the 16 T cell receptor beta chains below, sequenced in a study of T cells expressing NK-cell markers. TCRdb reprocessed the 5' RACE reads and keeps a single row for each CDR3 protein, giving no DNA. The sample has 400,000 to 450,000 distinct CDR3 sequences. The sample comprised blood T cells: a sorted CD56 or NKG2C T cell subset, CD4+ or CD8+ T cells, or bulk PBMC T cells (not recorded which). Receptors originate from a woman between 18 and 69 years old in good health.

The chain is built from TRBV7-2 and TRBJ1-2; absent DNA, TCRdb's TRBD1 call cannot be checked. This CDR3 is 13 amino acids long. Germline CDR1 and CDR2: SGHTA and FQGNSA. The CDR3 is CASSSDPTVRYTF.

This sequence joins TRBV7-3 and TRBJ2-6. CDR1 is SGHTA and CDR2 is FQGTGA in the germline V gene. The CDR3 covers 18 residues. CDR3 in amino acids: CASSFTGAPISGANVLTF.

The gene calls are TRBV12-3 or TRBV12-4 and TRBJ2-7; TCRdb gives TRBD1 as the D gene, but with no DNA this cannot be confirmed. The CDR3 runs 15 residues. The CDR3 sequence: CASSPGERASYEQYF.

This chain connects TRBV9 to TRBJ2-1; TCRdb proposes TRBD2, but this gene call is untestable without DNA. The length of the CDR3 is 14 residues. CDR1 and CDR2 (germline): SGDLS, YYNGEE. This CDR3 is CASSVDVSGSFLFF.

J is TRBJ1-1 and V is TRBV2; the TCRdb call, TRBD1, lacks DNA for checking. Germline V CDR1 and CDR2: SNHLY, FYNNEI. CDR3 length: 16 residues. CDR3 sequence reads: CASTLQGANMNTEAFF.

This chain links TRBV12-3 or TRBV12-4 with TRBJ1-1. The CDR3 has 16 residues. CDR3 loop: CASSPEGRTMNTEAFF.

The CDR3 loop reads CSARGSGDTQYF. This rearrangement joins TRBV20-1 to TRBJ2-3; the D gene TCRdb calls, TRBD2, cannot be checked with no DNA. Germline values: CDR1 DFQATT, CDR2 SNEGSKA (reference sequence). CDR3 size: 12 residues.

This chain links TRBV19 with TRBJ2-1. The length of the CDR3 is 11 residues. The germline gives CDR1 LNHDA, CDR2 SQIVND (reference sequence). The chain's CDR3 is CATTEYNEQFF.

The J gene is TRBJ1-2, the V gene TRBV12-3 or TRBV12-4. This CDR3 has 14 residues. CDR3 sequence: CASSRAGSNYGYTF.

V is TRBV6-1 and J is TRBJ1-5. Germline CDR1 and CDR2: MNHNS and SASEGT. The CDR3 is 14 residues long. CDR3 protein: CASSHKYSNQPQHF.

The CDR3 loop reads CASSQDLPDRGRETQYF. The J gene is TRBJ2-5, the V gene TRBV4-3; TCRdb's D gene call, TRBD1, goes unchecked for lack of DNA. The germline V gene encodes CDR1 LGHNA and CDR2 YSLEER. CDR3 length: 17 residues.

The rearrangement uses TRBV6-5 and TRBJ1-5; without DNA, the TCRdb call of TRBD1 cannot be checked. Germline CDR1 MNHEY, CDR2 SVGAGI. The CDR3 is 14 amino acids. The CDR3 loop is CASSYGQGREPQHF.

The CDR3 loop reads CASSRDGSSYNSPLHF. The chain links TRBV6-1 to TRBJ1-6; TCRdb selects TRBD1, and the lack of DNA leaves this call unchecked. The CDR3 runs 16 residues. The V gene's germline CDR1 is MNHNS and CDR2 SASEGT.

The V gene is TRBV4-3, the J gene TRBJ1-4; without DNA, the TCRdb call of TRBD1 cannot be checked. The CDR3 totals 15 residues. The germline V gene has CDR1 LGHNA and CDR2 YSLEER. CDR3 in amino acids: CASSQVDRGGEKLFF.

This chain links TRBV23-1 with TRBJ1-5; with no DNA, the TCRdb D assignment of TRBD1 cannot be verified. TRBV23-1 is assigned to the ORF class and has an uncertain function. The CDR3 is 12 amino acids. The CDR3 loop reads CATEQGDQPQHF.

The chain is built from TRBV7-3 and TRBJ2-1; checking the TCRdb D call of TRBD2 is not possible without DNA. The CDR3 extends over 16 amino acids. The germline V gene encodes CDR1 SGHTA and CDR2 FQGTGA. The CDR3 sequence: CASSPQAGSSYNEQFF.